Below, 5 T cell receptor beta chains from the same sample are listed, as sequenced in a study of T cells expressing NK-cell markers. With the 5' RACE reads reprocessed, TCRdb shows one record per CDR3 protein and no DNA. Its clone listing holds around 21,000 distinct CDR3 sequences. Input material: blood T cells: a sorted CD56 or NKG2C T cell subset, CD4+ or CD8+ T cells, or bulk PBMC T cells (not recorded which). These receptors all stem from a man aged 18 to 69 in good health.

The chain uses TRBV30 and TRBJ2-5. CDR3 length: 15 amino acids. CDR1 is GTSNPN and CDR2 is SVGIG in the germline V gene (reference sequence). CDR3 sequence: CAWSADVGGGETQYF.

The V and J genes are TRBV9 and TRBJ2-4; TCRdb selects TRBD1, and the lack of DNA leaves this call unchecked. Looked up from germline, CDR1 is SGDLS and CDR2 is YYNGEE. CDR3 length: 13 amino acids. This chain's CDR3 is CASSVNRQGIQYF.

The CDR3 is CASSLRMGQGPYEQYF. V and J are TRBV12-3 or TRBV12-4 and TRBJ2-7; TCRdb picks TRBD1, but there is no DNA to check that call. This CDR3 spans 16 amino acids.

The chain's CDR3 is CASSATGTGGVGYTF. V usage is TRBV4-3 and J usage is TRBJ1-2; the TCRdb call, TRBD1, lacks DNA for checking. In germline, CDR1 is LGHNA, CDR2 YSLEER. The CDR3 extends over 15 amino acids.

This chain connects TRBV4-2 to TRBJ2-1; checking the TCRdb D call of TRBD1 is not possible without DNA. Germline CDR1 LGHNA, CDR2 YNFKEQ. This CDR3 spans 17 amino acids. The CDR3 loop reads CASSQTGRWGEYNEQFF.